The present TCR beta chain was sequenced within a study of T cell repertoires in cytomegalovirus infection. The V gene's germline CDR1 is SGHTA and CDR2 FQGNSA. V was clipped by 0 bases and J by 4 bases; unmatched bases: 2. The CDR3 spans 14 residues. Using its own MiXCR run on the reads, TCRdb lists one record per CDR3 protein. The sample lists some 450,000 distinct CDR3 sequences; 30% to 40% were seen once. This clonotype was counted many times. The source material was PBMCs. The chain carries TRBV7-2 and TRBJ1-2; 7 bases fit TRBD1. The sequence derives from a human donor in good health (CMV status not recorded). Some clones in this sample may be carry-over from other donors' samples. The DNA for the CDR3 is TGTGCCAGCAGCTTAGCGGACAGGATCTATGGCTACACCTTC. Its translation is CASSLADRIYGYTF.